This TCR beta chain came from a study of T cell changes during pregnancy in multiple sclerosis. CDR3 size: 15 residues. Germline lookup yields CDR1 SGHRS and CDR2 YFSETQ. V lost 7 bases and J lost 5; bases outside the gene matches: 9. Here immunoSEQ multiplex PCR was the method, and the copy in TCRdb shows in-frame clones only, minus some. The data show roughly 50,000 clones, about 92% seen once. The chain is built from TRBV5-1 and TRBJ1-4; 9 bases are shared with TRBD1. This TCR was recovered from a female donor with multiple sclerosis, enrolled in a pregnancy study. Sequenced here: CD4+ T cells from peripheral blood mononuclear cells, sampled in the third trimester of pregnancy. CDR3 loop: CASGRGTGLNEKLFF. For the CDR3, the DNA is TGCGCCAGCGGACGGGGGACAGGGTTGAATGAAAAACTGTTTTTT.